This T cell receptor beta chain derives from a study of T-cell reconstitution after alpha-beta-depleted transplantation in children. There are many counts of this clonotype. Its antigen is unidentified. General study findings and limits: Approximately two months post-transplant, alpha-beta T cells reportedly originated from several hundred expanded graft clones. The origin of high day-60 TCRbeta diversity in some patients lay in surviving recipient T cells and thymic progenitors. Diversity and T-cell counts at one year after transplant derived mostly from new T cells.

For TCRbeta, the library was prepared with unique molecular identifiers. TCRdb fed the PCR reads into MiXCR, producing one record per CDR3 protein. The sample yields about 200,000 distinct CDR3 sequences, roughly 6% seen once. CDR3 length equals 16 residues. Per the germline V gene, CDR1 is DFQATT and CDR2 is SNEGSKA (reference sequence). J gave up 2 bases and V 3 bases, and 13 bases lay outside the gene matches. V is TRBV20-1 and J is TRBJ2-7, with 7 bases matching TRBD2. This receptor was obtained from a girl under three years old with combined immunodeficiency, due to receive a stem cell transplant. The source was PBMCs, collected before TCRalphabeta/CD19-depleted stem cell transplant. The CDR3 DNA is TGCAGTGCTAGTGCGGCTACTAGCGCCACAACCTACGAGCAGTACTTC. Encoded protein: CSASAATSATTYEQYF.